Below are 16 T cell receptor beta chains sequenced from a single sample in a study of spatial heterogeneity in lung cancer. Time point meaning: sample taken at primary tumor resection. Researchers sequenced whole RNA taken from tumor, nontumor lung or frozen PBMC without sorting. TCRdb passed the 5' RACE reads through MiXCR, listing each CDR3 protein once. Of 45,000 or so distinct CDR3 sequences listed, about 7.6% were seen once; the top ten hold about 13%. The sample was PBMCs, taken at surgery. The source is a female donor with early-stage non-small cell lung cancer.

This clonotype showed up just a few times. The CDR3 bases are TGTGCCAGCAGCCCGGGGACAGGTCTGCCCCACGAGCAGTACTTC. Translated, it gives CASSPGTGLPHEQYF. The J gene is TRBJ2-7, the V gene TRBV7-2, with TRBD1 matching 8 bases. Germline CDR1 reads SGHTA; CDR2 reads FQGNSA. J lost 5 bases, V lost 5 bases, and 11 bases had no gene match. CDR3 size: 15 residues.

The chain employs TRBV6-2 or TRBV6-3 and TRBJ2-5; no firm D call. The CDR3 loop spans 14 amino acids. Per the germline V gene, CDR1 is MNHEY and CDR2 is SVGEGT. Trimming took off 2 bases at V and 3 bases at J, with 10 bases between the two ends. This chain's CDR3 is CASSYGQKKETQYF. The CDR3 DNA is TGTGCCAGCAGTTACGGGCAAAAAAAAGAGACCCAGTACTTC.

There are a few counts of this clonotype. V usage is TRBV29-1 and J usage is TRBJ2-7; D possibly matches TRBD1 or TRBD2 (5 bases each). CDR1 and CDR2 from the germline V gene are SQVTM and ANQGSEA. The V and J ends lost 6 bases and 4 bases respectively, with 19 bases between them. The CDR3 contains 14 residues. The CDR3 sequence: CSVKGGGDSYEQYF. The CDR3 DNA reads TGCAGCGTGAAGGGTGGGGGAGACAGTTACGAGCAGTACTTC.

This clonotype was seen a handful of times. The gene calls are TRBV29-1 and TRBJ1-1; D perhaps matches TRBD1 (5 bases). CDR1 SQVTM and CDR2 ANQGSEA come from the germline V gene. Between the trimmed V and J ends, which lost 3 bases and 2 bases, there was a span of 19 bases. The CDR3 runs to 16 residues. The CDR3 loop reads CSVDMRSGWDNTEAFF. CDR3 in DNA: TGCAGCGTTGATATGCGGTCAGGGTGGGACAACACTGAAGCTTTCTTT. The full variable domain, its missing parts supplied by reference TRBV29-1 and TRBJ1-1, is SAVISQKPSRDICQRGTSLTIQCQVDSQVTMMFWYRQQPGQSLTLIATANQGSEATYESGFVIDKFPISRPNLTFSTLTVSNMSPEDSSIYLCSVDMRSGWDNTEAFFGQGTRLTVV.

V and J are TRBV19 and TRBJ2-7; weak D call: TRBD1 (6 bases). Germline CDR1 LNHDA, CDR2 SQIVND (reference sequence). Trimming shortened V by 3 bases and J by 2 bases, and 11 bases separated the two germline ends. The CDR3 has 14 amino acids. CDR3 sequence (DNA): TGTGCCAGTAGTATTGGGGGCAGAACCTACGAGCAGTACTTC. It yields the protein CASSIGGRTYEQYF.

As regards this clonotype: This sequence may be a read error, since a much larger clone differs from it by one base. The rearrangement joins TRBV29-1 to TRBJ2-7, with TRBD1 identical over 10 bases. This CDR3 comprises 12 residues. The germline CDR1 and CDR2 sequences are SQVTM and ANQGSEA. The CDR3 reads CGVTRDRGEQYF. CDR3 bases: TGCGGCGTCACCCGGGACAGGGGCGAGCAGTACTTC.

This clonotype was observed many times. This CDR3 reads CASSPDRESRLEQYF. The CDR3 bases are TGTGCCAGCAGTCCAGACAGGGAAAGCCGGCTCGAGCAGTACTTC. The chain employs TRBV12-3 or TRBV12-4 and TRBJ2-7; TRBD1 matches at 7 bases. Trimming took 5 bases from V and 6 from J; bases not matched to a gene: 13. The CDR3 totals 15 residues.

This clonotype was detected many times. V usage is TRBV20-1 and J usage is TRBJ2-7, with D perhaps TRBD1 or TRBD2 (6 bases each). The V end lost 1 base, the J end lost 2 bases, and 12 bases lay between the germline ends. The CDR3 covers 14 residues. Per the germline V gene, CDR1 is DFQATT and CDR2 is SNEGSKA (reference sequence). The CDR3 region has the DNA TGCAGTGCTAGAGTCGGGGGCTACGCCTACGAGCAGTACTTC. This codes for CSARVGGYAYEQYF.

This clonotype turned up a few times. V gene TRBV3-1 combines with J gene TRBJ2-1; D ambiguous. Per the germline V gene, CDR1 is LGHDT and CDR2 is YNNKEL (reference sequence). Trimming took 2 bases from V and 1 from J, leaving 3 bases between them. The CDR3 spans 13 residues. As DNA, the CDR3 is TGTGCCAGCAGCCAACTATCCTACAATGAGCAGTTCTTC. This codes for CASSQLSYNEQFF.

The table lists this clonotype with many counts. The chain has TRBV20-1 and TRBJ2-1; TRBD2 matches 9 bases. The CDR3 has 14 amino acids. V trimming: 6 bases; J trimming: 8 bases; junction bases outside the gene matches: 11. Germline CDR1 DFQATT, CDR2 SNEGSKA (reference sequence). This chain's CDR3 is CSAPAGGRRDEQFF. Here the CDR3 DNA reads TGCAGTGCACCAGCGGGGGGCCGTAGGGATGAGCAGTTCTTC.

This clonotype was picked up a small number of times. The CDR3: CASSRTGAGELFF. The CDR3 DNA follows: TGTGCCAGCAGCAGGACAGGTGCCGGGGAGCTGTTTTTT. The chain couples TRBV12-3 or TRBV12-4 to TRBJ2-2, with 7 positions matching TRBD1. This CDR3 has 13 residues. After removal of 6 bases from V and 6 bases from J, the junction contained 4 bases not matched to a gene.

CDR3 protein: CASSQDTNSYQETQYF. DNA of the CDR3: TGTGCCAGCAGCCAAGACACCAACTCATACCAAGAGACCCAGTACTTC. This chain links TRBV14 with TRBJ2-5; no definite D call. Germline lookup yields CDR1 SGHDN and CDR2 FVKESK. Deletions cut 0 bases from V and 0 bases from J, with 11 bases between. This CDR3 contains 16 residues.

The chain couples TRBV6-1 to TRBJ2-5, with 11 bases matching TRBD1. The V gene's germline CDR1 is MNHNS and CDR2 SASEGT. This CDR3 has 15 residues. Unmatched junction bases numbered 3, after V lost 5 bases and J lost 1 base. CDR3 sequence: CASSRTGGFQETQYF. The CDR3 DNA reads TGTGCCAGCAGTAGGACAGGGGGCTTCCAAGAGACCCAGTACTTC.

The chain carries TRBV5-6 and TRBJ2-5, with unresolved D. This CDR3 contains 15 residues. V was trimmed by 3 bases and J by 2 bases, leaving 14 bases between them. Per the germline V gene, CDR1 is SGHDT and CDR2 is YYEEEE. CDR3 amino acids: CASSYRRMGQETQYF. The DNA of the CDR3 is TGTGCCAGCAGCTATCGGCGCATGGGGCAAGAGACCCAGTACTTC.

This clonotype has at least ten counts. The V call is TRBV27, the J call TRBJ2-5; D is unclear. The CDR3 has 12 amino acids. Germline V gene lookup returns CDR1 MNHEY and CDR2 SMNVEV (reference sequence). V was shortened by 0 bases and J by 5 bases, with 4 bases between the two germline ends. CDR3 nucleotides: TGTGCCAGCAGTTTATCGGGTGAGACCCAGTACTTC. This gives the protein CASSLSGETQYF.

This clonotype was seen ten or more times. The V call is TRBV7-9, the J call TRBJ2-3; 15 bases match TRBD2. Trimming cost V 5 bases and J 1 base; bases outside gene matches: 13. The CDR3 runs to 20 residues. Germline V gene lookup returns CDR1 SEHNR and CDR2 FQNEAQ (reference sequence). CDR3 DNA sequence: TGTGCCAGCAGCCCAGGACCGGGACTAGCGGGGGGTCAGGGCACAGATACGCAGTATTTT. Protein sequence: CASSPGPGLAGGQGTDTQYF. Full variable domain (remainder filled in from reference TRBV7-9 and TRBJ2-3): DTGVSQNPRHKITKRGQNVTFRCDPISEHNRLYWYRQTLGQGPEFLTYFQNEAQLEKSRLLSDRFSAERPKGSFSTLEIQRTEQGDSAMYLCASSPGPGLAGGQGTDTQYFGPGTRLTVL.